The present TCR beta chain was sequenced within a study of cytomegalovirus exposure and HLA in healthy donors. Across the study: Inside one of the first data releases sat around 77 million unique TCRs taken from HLA-typed donors.

Both 60 Vbeta primers and 13 Jbeta primers went into the PCR. The method was immunoSEQ multiplex PCR; TCRdb's version includes in-frame clones alone and lacks a portion of them. The sample contains over 130,000 clones, over 75% of which appear only once. The sequenced sample was PBMCs. This TCR was sampled from a man in his fifties or sixties in good health and CMV-seronegative.

The CDR3 reads CASSEYTGQSGNTIYF. CDR3 coding DNA: TGTGCCAGCAGTGAATATACGGGACAGTCTGGAAACACCATATATTTT. The rearrangement joins TRBV2 to TRBJ1-3; TRBD1 matches at 7 bases. From germline, CDR1 is SNHLY and CDR2 FYNNEI. The V and J ends lost 2 bases and 1 base, in that order; junction bases with no gene match: 5. CDR3 length: 16 amino acids.